The 32 T cell receptor beta chains reported below all come from one sample, sequenced in a study of spatial heterogeneity in lung cancer. Antigens for these TCRs are unknown. TCRdb reprocessed the 5' RACE reads with MiXCR, giving one entry per CDR3 protein. Of 7,000 to 8,000 distinct CDR3 sequences listed, around 8.4% are singletons. Time point denoted: sample taken at primary tumor resection. General study findings and limits: How many expanded intratumoral alpha and beta TCRs were present tracked the tumor mutation count, which was a count of nonsynonymous mutations.

The material was lung tumor tissue, obtained at surgery. These receptors originate from a male donor with early-stage non-small cell lung cancer.

This clonotype was seen repeatedly, ten times or more. With the library built for alpha chains, this beta chain is off target and its frequency is not meaningful. The V and J genes are TRBV18 and TRBJ1-5; 7 bases agree with TRBD1. Germline CDR1 reads KGHSH; CDR2 reads LQKENI. V lost 6 bases and J lost 1; bases outside the gene matches: 0. The CDR3 is 13 residues long. The CDR3 DNA reads as TGTGCCAGCTCGGGACAGAGCAATCAGCCCCAGCATTTT. Translating it yields CASSGQSNQPQHF.

This clonotype is termed medium-sized. The library was built for alpha chains, so this beta chain is an off-target read and its size means little. This chain uses TRBV7-9 with TRBJ1-4; unclear D gene. The germline gives CDR1 SEHNR, CDR2 FQNEAQ (reference sequence). CDR3 length: 16 residues. Trimming took 5 bases from V and 0 from J, leaving 13 bases between them. CDR3 region: CASSLTTGATNEKLFF. The DNA for the CDR3 is TGTGCCAGCAGCCTCACCACTGGGGCAACTAATGAAAAACTGTTTTTT.

This clonotype counts as medium-sized (0.01 to 0.1%). Since it is a stray read in a library aimed at alpha chains, this beta chain has a size that is not meaningful. This chain connects TRBV29-1 to TRBJ2-7; weak D call: TRBD2 (5 bases). CDR3 length: 13 amino acids. Trimming removed 2 bases from V and 0 bases from J, with 8 bases in between. Germline loops: CDR1 SQVTM, CDR2 ANQGSEA. The CDR3 nucleotides are TGCAGCGTTGAATTGGGAGACTCCTACGAGCAGTACTTC. Translation gives CSVELGDSYEQYF.

By share, this clonotype ranks as medium-sized. The size of this beta chain means little, since it is a stray read in a library made for alpha chains. The V and J genes are TRBV7-2 and TRBJ2-5; 7 positions match TRBD2. The CDR3 extends over 15 amino acids. V shed 1 base, J shed 3 bases, and the junction held 5 bases outside the gene matches. From germline, CDR1 is SGHTA and CDR2 FQGNSA. The CDR3 DNA reads as TGTGCCAGCAGCTTAGGACTAGCAACTAAAGAGACCCAGTACTTC. This gives the protein CASSLGLATKETQYF.

This clonotype is termed medium-sized. Because the library targeted alpha chains, this beta chain is an off-target read whose size means little. The chain employs TRBV27 and TRBJ2-1, with no clear D. Trimming removed 2 bases at V and 0 bases at J, with 8 bases between. This CDR3 is 15 amino acids long. CDR1 is MNHEY, CDR2 SMNVEV, per germline (reference sequence). The CDR3 here is CASSLRSSSYNEQFF. In nucleotides, the CDR3 is TGTGCCAGCAGTTTAAGGTCGAGCTCCTACAATGAGCAGTTCTTC.

This clonotype was observed a handful of times. This beta chain is an unintended read in a library built for alpha chains; its size means little. This chain links TRBV5-1 with TRBJ2-5; D not certain. V dropped 2 bases and J dropped 5 bases, with 10 bases sitting between them. The germline gives CDR1 SGHRS, CDR2 YFSETQ. The CDR3 totals 13 residues. The CDR3 here is CASSFGIGETQYF. The CDR3 DNA reads as TGCGCCAGCAGCTTTGGTATTGGGGAGACCCAGTACTTC.

In its sample, this clonotype was seen many times. Since the library was made to target alpha chains, this beta chain is a stray read and its abundance is not meaningful. The CDR3 coding sequence is TGTGCCACCAGCAGAGGTGGGACCCCAGATAGCAATCAGCCCCAGCATTTT. This encodes CATSRGGTPDSNQPQHF. The rearrangement links TRBV15 to TRBJ1-5; TRBD1 might be the D (5 bases). Germline V lookup: CDR1 LNHNV, CDR2 YYDKDF (reference sequence). The V end was cut by 1 base, the J end by 0 bases, with 13 bases between. There are 17 residues in the CDR3.

Within the sample, this clonotype is medium-sized (0.01 to 0.1%). The size of this beta chain means little, since it is a stray read in a library made for alpha chains. The chain uses TRBV7-6 and TRBJ2-7; D gene uncertain. V was shortened by 1 base and J by 3 bases, with 4 bases between the two germline ends. The CDR3 is 12 amino acids. Germline V lookup: CDR1 SGHVS, CDR2 FNYEAQ. The DNA for the CDR3 is TGTGCCAGCAGCTTAGTGGGCTACGAGCAGTACTTC. It yields the protein CASSLVGYEQYF.

There are many counts of this clonotype. Mismatch with germline at one junction end may stem from a read error. The library was designed around alpha chains, so this beta chain is a stray read whose abundance carries little weight. J is TRBJ1-1 and V is TRBV7-8, with TRBD1 as a possible D gene (5 bases). The CDR3 contains 15 residues. CDR1 and CDR2 from the germline V gene are SGHVS and FQNEAQ. The CDR3 DNA reads TGTGCCAGCAGCTTATATTCCGAGGGGAACCCTGAAGCTTTCTTT. It translates to CASSLYSEGNPEAFF.

Judged by abundance, this clonotype is medium-sized (0.01 to 0.1%). This beta chain is an unintended read in a library built for alpha chains; its size means little. The rearrangement links TRBV7-2 to TRBJ1-1; D is unresolved. The CDR3 contains 13 residues. Germline V gives CDR1 SGHTA, CDR2 FQGNSA. Trimming removed 7 bases at V and 0 bases at J, with 9 bases between. CDR3 nucleotide sequence: TGTGCCAGCAAGGGCCCGCTGAACACTGAAGCTTTCTTT. Encoded protein: CASKGPLNTEAFF.

The sample holds a few counts of this clonotype. This beta chain appears as a stray read in a library generated for alpha chains; its size is not informative. The chain is built from TRBV5-1 and TRBJ1-2; D unresolved. Germline-derived CDR1 and CDR2 are SGHRS and YFSETQ. This CDR3 spans 15 amino acids. V was trimmed by 0 bases and J by 1 base, leaving 10 bases between them. The CDR3: CASSLGQNFNYGYTF. CDR3 sequence (DNA): TGCGCCAGCAGCTTGGGGCAGAACTTTAACTATGGCTACACCTTC.

This clonotype was observed a handful of times. This beta chain came through as a stray read in a library set up for alpha chains, and its size says little. The CDR3 DNA reads TGCGCCAGCAGCCCGGGACAGGGGGCGGGGGAGCAGTACTTC. Residues: CASSPGQGAGEQYF. The V and J genes are TRBV4-1 and TRBJ2-7, with 12 bases lining up with TRBD1. V was pared by 4 bases and J by 7 bases, with 5 bases of the junction left unmatched. The germline V gene has CDR1 MGHRA and CDR2 YSYEKL. CDR3 length: 14 amino acids.

This clonotype qualifies as medium-sized (0.01 to 0.1%). This beta chain lies outside the target of a library built for alpha chains; its clone size means little. This CDR3 is CASRGLAGGEDTQYF. CDR3 DNA sequence: TGTGCCAGCAGGGGACTAGCGGGAGGGGAAGATACGCAGTATTTT. The chain is built from TRBV27 and TRBJ2-3; TRBD2 matches 16 bases. With V trimmed by 6 bases and J by 5 bases, 2 bases remained unmatched. The germline V gene has CDR1 MNHEY and CDR2 SMNVEV (reference sequence). CDR3 length: 15 residues.

This clonotype was detected many times. This beta chain is a stray read from a library made for alpha chains; its abundance is not meaningful. The chain is built from TRBV5-1 and TRBJ2-3, with D unresolved. The V end lost 0 bases, the J end lost 5 bases, and 13 bases lay between the germline ends. CDR1 is SGHRS, CDR2 YFSETQ, per germline. CDR3 size: 15 residues. The DNA for the CDR3 is TGCGCCAGCAGCTTGGGTTTGATCCTTCAAGATACGCAGTATTTT. The encoded protein is CASSLGLILQDTQYF.

This clonotype is judged medium-sized. Since it is a stray read in a library aimed at alpha chains, this beta chain has a size that is not meaningful. This chain connects TRBV6-5 to TRBJ1-5; 9 bases line up with TRBD1. This CDR3 is 18 amino acids long. Germline-derived CDR1 and CDR2 are MNHEY and SVGAGI. V lost 5 bases and J lost 1; bases outside the gene matches: 12. In DNA form, the CDR3 reads TGTGCCAGCAGTCCCGTAGGGACAGGGCCCCCAAGCAATCAGCCCCAGCATTTT. Encoded protein: CASSPVGTGPPSNQPQHF.

This clonotype ranks as medium-sized. With the library built for alpha chains, this beta chain is off target and its frequency is not meaningful. This chain links TRBV10-3 with TRBJ1-1; possibly TRBD1 for D (6 bases). The germline CDR1 and CDR2 sequences are ENHRY and SYGVKD. The CDR3 length is 13 residues. The V and J ends lost 7 bases and 8 bases respectively, with 17 bases between them. The CDR3 sequence: CAITEGRGTEAFF. The CDR3, as DNA: TGTGCCATCACCGAAGGTAGAGGGACAGAAGCTTTCTTT.

This clonotype is categorized as medium-sized (0.01 to 0.1%). For a library built for alpha chains, this beta chain is a stray read; little rests on its size. The CDR3 here is CASIHRGGAEKLFF. For the CDR3, the DNA is TGTGCCAGCATTCACAGGGGGGGGGCTGAAAAACTGTTTTTT. The chain joins TRBV28 to TRBJ1-4; 8 nucleotides line up with TRBD1. The CDR3 is 14 residues long. With 7 bases clipped from V and 7 bases from J, the junction kept 8 bases outside the gene matches. The germline gives CDR1 MDHEN, CDR2 SYDVKM.

This clonotype was found many times. Being off target in a library aimed at alpha chains, this beta chain has a size of little meaning. The chain couples TRBV12-3 or TRBV12-4 to TRBJ2-1, with TRBD2 identical over 11 bases. V was pared by 6 bases and J by 0 bases, with 7 bases of the junction left unmatched. This CDR3 is built from 17 residues. CDR3 sequence reads: CASRGPGTSGSYNEQFF. The CDR3 DNA sequence: TGTGCCAGCAGAGGCCCCGGGACTAGCGGCTCCTACAATGAGCAGTTCTTC.

On this clonotype itself: This beta chain is a stray sequence in a library constructed for alpha chains; its clone size is not meaningful. J is TRBJ2-3 and V is TRBV20-1; D gene unclear. Germline V lookup: CDR1 DFQATT, CDR2 SNEGSKA (reference sequence). V lost 2 bases to trimming and J lost 3 bases, with 9 bases between them. This CDR3 spans 13 amino acids. The CDR3 loop is CSARSPETDTQYF. CDR3 bases: TGCAGTGCTAGATCCCCTGAGACAGATACGCAGTATTTT.

In its sample, this clonotype is medium-sized (0.01 to 0.1%). For a library built for alpha chains, this beta chain is a stray read; little rests on its size. The chain recombines TRBV7-9 with TRBJ2-1; 9 nucleotides match TRBD2. This CDR3 has 16 residues. V shed 0 bases, J shed 2 bases, and the junction held 2 bases outside the gene matches. Germline CDR1 is SEHNR and CDR2 is FQNEAQ (reference sequence). The CDR3 region is CASSLALAGTYNEQFF. The CDR3 nucleotides are TGTGCCAGCAGCTTAGCCCTAGCGGGAACCTACAATGAGCAGTTCTTC.

This clonotype was detected many times. This beta chain is a stray sequence in a library constructed for alpha chains; its clone size is not meaningful. The chain uses TRBV7-2 and TRBJ1-5; possible D gene TRBD1, 5 bases. The V end was cut by 4 bases, the J end by 7 bases, with 17 bases between. There are 15 residues in the CDR3. CDR1 SGHTA and CDR2 FQGNSA come from the germline V gene. Written as DNA, the CDR3 is TGTGCCAGCAGCTCCGGAACCAGGGAAGCCCAGCCCCAGCATTTT. Protein product: CASSSGTREAQPQHF.

This clonotype was counted ten times or more. Since the library was made to target alpha chains, this beta chain is a stray read and its abundance is not meaningful. V usage is TRBV7-3 and J usage is TRBJ2-2; D unresolved. The CDR3 is 14 amino acids. Germline lookup yields CDR1 SGHTA and CDR2 FQGTGA. Trimming shortened V by 0 bases and J by 6 bases, and 8 bases separated the two germline ends. The CDR3 DNA reads TGTGCCAGCAGCTTAACTCCCTTACCCGGGGAGCTGTTTTTT. Its translation: CASSLTPLPGELFF. The whole variable domain, filled in from reference TRBV7-3 and TRBJ2-2, reads GAGVSQTPSNKVTEKGKYVELRCDPISGHTALYWYRQSLGQGPEFLIYFQGTGAADDSGLPNDRFFAVRPEGSVSTLKIQRTERGDSAVYLCASSLTPLPGELFFGEGSRLTVL.

In its sample, this clonotype is medium-sized. This beta chain was picked up by a library intended for alpha chains and is off target, so its count carries little meaning. The chain combines TRBV9 with TRBJ2-7; D gene uncertain. The CDR3 is made up of 14 amino acids. From germline, CDR1 is SGDLS and CDR2 YYNGEE. Trimming left V 3 bases short and J 0 bases short, with 10 bases between. This CDR3 reads CASSAGSSSYEQYF. The DNA for the CDR3 is TGTGCCAGCAGCGCCGGGTCCAGCTCCTACGAGCAGTACTTC. The full variable domain, with the rest looked up from reference TRBV9 and TRBJ2-7, is DSGVTQTPKHLITATGQRVTLRCSPRSGDLSVYWYQQSLDQGLQFLIQYYNGEERAKGNILERFSAQQFPDLHSELNLSSLELGDSALYFCASSAGSSSYEQYFGPGTRLTVT.

This clonotype was found many times. Within a library made for alpha chains, this beta chain is off target, and its count is uninformative. The chain joins TRBV12-3 or TRBV12-4 to TRBJ2-2; unclear D gene. The ends were cut back, 5 bases at V and 3 bases at J, with 10 bases in the middle. The CDR3 loop spans 14 amino acids. This CDR3 reads CASSPRVDTGELFF. CDR3 bases: TGTGCCAGCAGTCCCCGGGTTGACACCGGGGAGCTGTTTTTT.

By sample share, this clonotype is medium-sized (0.01 to 0.1%). Little can be read into the size of this beta chain, an off-target read in a library designed for alpha chains. The chain combines TRBV2 with TRBJ2-5, with 7 nucleotides matching TRBD1. This CDR3 is 15 amino acids long. Trimming at V came to 7 bases and at J to 2 bases, leaving 10 bases not matched to a gene. From germline, CDR1 is SNHLY and CDR2 FYNNEI. The CDR3 DNA reads TGTGCCAGCATCCTGGACCGGGACAGACAAGAGACCCAGTACTTC. This gives the protein CASILDRDRQETQYF. The entire variable domain, with the rest obtained from reference TRBV2 and TRBJ2-5, is as follows: EPEVTQTPSHQVTQMGQEVILRCVPISNHLYFYWYRQILGQKVEFLVSFYNNEISEKSEIFDDQFSVERPDGSNFTLKIRSTKLEDSAMYFCASILDRDRQETQYFGPGTRLLVL.

This clonotype was seen repeatedly, ten times or more. This beta chain appears as a stray read in a library generated for alpha chains; its size is not informative. The chain recombines TRBV9 with TRBJ2-2; D perhaps matches TRBD1 (6 bases). The V gene's germline CDR1 is SGDLS and CDR2 YYNGEE. The CDR3 loop spans 14 amino acids. V lost 6 bases and J lost 1, with 10 bases in between. The CDR3 region has the DNA TGTGCCAGCAACAGGGTATTGAACACCGGGGAGCTGTTTTTT. It codes for CASNRVLNTGELFF.

Worth noting for this clonotype: Since the library was made to target alpha chains, this beta chain is a stray read and its abundance is not meaningful. The chain employs TRBV23-1 and TRBJ1-1, with D uncertain. TRBV23-1 is flagged as an ORF with uncertain function. This CDR3 contains 13 residues. Trimming pared 4 bases from V and 0 bases from J, leaving 6 bases between. The chain's CDR3 is CASSLGVNTEAFF. The CDR3 nucleotides are TGCGCCAGCAGTCTTGGGGTGAACACTGAAGCTTTCTTT.

This clonotype was observed a few times. This beta chain is an unintended read in a library built for alpha chains; its size means little. The chain recombines TRBV20-1 with TRBJ2-7; D gene ambiguous. V lost 6 bases to trimming and J lost 2 bases, with 20 bases between them. The CDR3 covers 15 residues. Per germline, CDR1 DFQATT and CDR2 SNEGSKA (reference sequence). CDR3 protein: CSAKGVGTSPYEQYF. For the CDR3, the DNA is TGCAGTGCCAAGGGTGTGGGTACCTCTCCCTACGAGCAGTACTTC.

For this clonotype: Because the library targeted alpha chains, this beta chain is an off-target read whose size means little. The gene calls are TRBV12-3 or TRBV12-4 and TRBJ2-4; 9 nucleotides line up with TRBD1. The V segment lost 6 bases and the J segment 2 bases; nucleotides outside the gene matches: 8. CDR3 size: 16 residues. The CDR3 DNA reads TGTGCCAGCAGCCAGTGGGACAGGGTCCCCAAAAACATTCAGTACTTC. It yields the protein CASSQWDRVPKNIQYF.

This clonotype is labeled medium-sized. The library was built for alpha chains, so this beta chain is an off-target read and its size means little. CDR3 region: CSARGSPRTGSSYEQYF. CDR3 nucleotide sequence: TGCAGTGCTAGAGGTTCCCCTCGGACAGGGAGCTCCTACGAGCAGTACTTC. This sequence joins TRBV20-1 and TRBJ2-7; 8 bases agree with TRBD1. V lost 1 base and J lost 0; bases outside the gene matches: 11. In germline, CDR1 is DFQATT, CDR2 SNEGSKA (reference sequence). This CDR3 has 17 residues.

In this sample, this clonotype is medium-sized. This beta chain is a stray sequence in a library constructed for alpha chains; its clone size is not meaningful. This chain joins TRBV20-1 and TRBJ2-7; D unresolved. Deletions cut 3 bases from V and 5 bases from J, with 11 bases between. Germline loops: CDR1 DFQATT, CDR2 SNEGSKA (reference sequence). The CDR3 spans 12 residues. The CDR3 is CSASPQPDEQYF. The CDR3 nucleotides are TGCAGTGCTAGCCCTCAGCCGGACGAGCAGTACTTC.

This clonotype occurred many times. The library was designed around alpha chains, so this beta chain is a stray read whose abundance carries little weight. The gene calls are TRBV28 and TRBJ2-7; D remains ambiguous. Trimming cost V 6 bases and J 0 bases, with 15 bases left between them. The CDR3 runs 15 residues. From germline, CDR1 is MDHEN and CDR2 SYDVKM. CDR3 sequence reads: CASRSVGEISYEQYF. The CDR3 bases are TGTGCCAGCAGATCGGTGGGTGAGATCTCCTACGAGCAGTACTTC. Looking up the rest from reference TRBV28 and TRBJ2-7 gives the full variable domain: DVKVTQSSRYLVKRTGEKVFLECVQDMDHENMFWYRQDPGLGLRLIYFSYDVKMKEKGDIPEGYSVSREKKERFSLILESASTNQTSMYLCASRSVGEISYEQYFGPGTRLTVT.